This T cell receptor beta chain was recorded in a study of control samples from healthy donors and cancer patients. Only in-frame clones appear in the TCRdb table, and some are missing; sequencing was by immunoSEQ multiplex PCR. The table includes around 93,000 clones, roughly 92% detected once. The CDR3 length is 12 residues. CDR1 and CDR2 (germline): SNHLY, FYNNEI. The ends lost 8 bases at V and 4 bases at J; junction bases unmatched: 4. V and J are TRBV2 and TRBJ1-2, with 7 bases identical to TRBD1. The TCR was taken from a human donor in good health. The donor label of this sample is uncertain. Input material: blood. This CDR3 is CASGTEIYGYTF. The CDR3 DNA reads TGTGCCAGCGGGACAGAAATCTATGGCTACACCTTC.